The 10 T cell receptor beta chains listed next were all sequenced from one sample in a study of STAT3 mutations in large granular lymphocyte leukemia. General study points: At least one immunodominant TCR beta clonotype appeared in every T-cell large granular lymphocyte leukemia patient.

The data were produced by immunoSEQ multiplex PCR, yet TCRdb's version contains in-frame clones alone and is incomplete. The sample includes 30,000 to 35,000 clones, roughly 80% seen only once; the top ten take around 30%. These TCRs are of unknown antigen specificity. The sequencing sample was made of peripheral blood mononuclear cells. All receptors come from a woman aged 50 to 60 with T-cell large granular lymphocyte leukemia. Some clones in this sample may be carry-over from other donors' samples.

This rearrangement joins TRBV29-1 to TRBJ2-7, with no clear D. V was clipped by 5 bases and J by 2 bases, with 13 bases between them. The germline CDR1 and CDR2 sequences are SQVTM and ANQGSEA. This CDR3 spans 13 amino acids. CDR3 amino acids: CSVITDGTYEQYF. The CDR3 DNA reads as TGCAGCGTTATCACGGACGGAACCTACGAGCAGTACTTC.

The chain carries TRBV18 and TRBJ2-2; a weak D match, TRBD1 (6 bases). Germline V CDR1 and CDR2: KGHSH, LQKENI. The CDR3 covers 13 residues. V was pared by 4 bases and J by 10 bases, with 13 bases between. CDR3 protein: CASSRDKGEELFF. The CDR3 DNA reads TGTGCCAGCTCACGGGACAAGGGAGAGGAGCTGTTTTTT.

The chain is built from TRBV14 and TRBJ1-2; 9 nucleotides align to TRBD1. Per germline, CDR1 SGHDN and CDR2 FVKESK. Trimming cost V 1 base and J 7 bases; bases outside gene matches: 7. The CDR3 totals 15 residues. Here the CDR3 DNA reads TGTGCCAGCAGCCAAGCTGGGACAGGGATAAGTGGCTACACCTTC. Its translation is CASSQAGTGISGYTF.

This chain connects TRBV6-5 to TRBJ2-7; D is possibly TRBD1 or TRBD2 (5 bases each). This CDR3 is 14 amino acids long. V lost 2 bases and J 7 bases, leaving 15 bases between the germline ends. Looked up from germline, CDR1 is MNHEY and CDR2 is SVGAGI. The CDR3 sequence is CASSYPSRGGEQYF. DNA for the CDR3: TGTGCCAGCAGTTACCCATCTCGGGGCGGGGAGCAGTACTTC.

The CDR3 bases are TGTGCCAGCAGTGAGTCCCCGGAGGGATATGAAGCTTTCTTT. The encoded protein is CASSESPEGYEAFF. This chain uses TRBV25-1 with TRBJ1-1; no firm D call. Germline lookup yields CDR1 MGHDK and CDR2 SYGVNS. This CDR3 has 14 residues. V was clipped by 3 bases and J by 7 bases, with 15 bases between them.

The rearrangement uses TRBV5-5 and TRBJ2-6, with D maybe TRBD1 (6 bases). Per germline, CDR1 SGHKS and CDR2 YYEKEE (reference sequence). V lost 1 base, J lost 0 bases, and 11 bases lay in between. The CDR3 has 17 residues. This CDR3 is CASSLPATGSGANVLTF. CDR3 sequence (DNA): TGTGCCAGCAGCTTGCCCGCGACAGGCTCTGGGGCCAACGTCCTGACTTTC.

This clone has just one count. The J gene is TRBJ2-6, the V gene TRBV15, with D possibly being TRBD1 (7 bases). Germline loops: CDR1 LNHNV, CDR2 YYDKDF (reference sequence). V lost 5 bases, J lost 4 bases, and 12 bases lay in between. The CDR3 loop spans 15 amino acids. CDR3 coding DNA: TGTGCCACCAGCTGGAGGGGGCCAGGGGCCAACGTCCTGACTTTC. Protein sequence: CATSWRGPGANVLTF.

The chain recombines TRBV5-1 with TRBJ2-7; D may be TRBD1 (6 bases). The CDR3 length is 13 residues. In germline, CDR1 is SGHRS, CDR2 YFSETQ. Trimming removed 0 bases from V and 5 bases from J, with 9 bases in between. The CDR3: CASSLVRGNEQYF. The CDR3 DNA sequence: TGCGCCAGCAGCTTGGTTAGGGGGAACGAGCAGTACTTC.

The V call is TRBV10-2, the J call TRBJ1-5; D is perhaps TRBD1 (6 bases). With 6 bases removed from V and 7 bases from J, the gap between germline ends came to 16 bases. In germline, CDR1 is WSHSY, CDR2 SAAADI. This CDR3 comprises 14 residues. Here the CDR3 reads CASRHQGGDQPQHF. CDR3 coding DNA: TGCGCCAGCAGACACCAAGGGGGGGACCAGCCCCAGCATTTT.

The J gene is TRBJ1-1, the V gene TRBV6-5, with 7 bases aligning to TRBD1. V gave up 2 bases and J gave up 0 bases; unmatched junction bases: 3. CDR3 length: 15 amino acids. Germline lookup yields CDR1 MNHEY and CDR2 SVGAGI. The CDR3 here is CASSYRGQMNTEAFF. CDR3 sequence (DNA): TGTGCCAGCAGTTACAGGGGACAGATGAACACTGAAGCTTTCTTT.